One and the same sample provided the 21 T cell receptor beta chains below, sequenced in a study of T cell responses to AZD1222 COVID-19 vaccine listed by TCRdb under 2021. The sample's time point label, decoded: baseline before first vaccination. The protocol used for the library was the immunoSEQ multiplex PCR assay. TCRdb took this table from immuneACCESS and kept in-frame rearrangements with V and J called. Such tables lack part of the clones; where checked against another copy, unresolved V genes explain under half of the gap, and the rest is unexplained. This sample gives some 83,000 clones in total; about 87% of them show up just once. The top ten clonotypes cover 5.7% of the sample. The specimen was peripheral blood, collected on day 0 of AZD1222 vaccination. Receptors originate from an adult in good health.

Sample share makes this clone medium-sized (0.01 to 0.1%). The rearrangement joins TRBV6-4 to TRBJ1-2; TRBD1 might be the D (5 bases). This CDR3 spans 13 amino acids. The germline V gene encodes CDR1 MRHNA and CDR2 SNTAGT. V was trimmed by 3 bases and J by 1 base, leaving 6 bases between them. The DNA of the CDR3 is TGTGCCAGCAGTGAGGACAATAACTATGGCTACACCTTC. Translating it yields CASSEDNNYGYTF.

The rearrangement links TRBV18 to TRBJ1-1, with 7 bases that match TRBD1. Trimming cost V 3 bases and J 4 bases; bases outside gene matches: 8. The CDR3 is made up of 15 amino acids. Germline assignment: CDR1 KGHSH and CDR2 LQKENI. CDR3 residues: CASSPRQGESTEAFF. DNA of the CDR3: TGTGCCAGCTCACCTAGACAGGGCGAGAGCACTGAAGCTTTCTTT.

The chain combines TRBV11-3 with TRBJ2-2; unclear D gene. Deletions cut 1 base from V and 7 bases from J, with 13 bases between. The CDR3 runs 15 residues. Germline assignment: CDR1 SGHNT and CDR2 YENEEA. In DNA form, the CDR3 reads TGTGCCAGCAGCTTAGCGATGGGATTGAGCGGGGAGCTGTTTTTT. Its translation: CASSLAMGLSGELFF.

This chain links TRBV28 with TRBJ1-4; tentatively, D is TRBD1 (5 bases). The CDR3 is made up of 17 amino acids. V shed 3 bases and J shed 0 bases, with 14 bases lying between them. Germline CDR1 reads MDHEN; CDR2 reads SYDVKM. DNA for the CDR3: TGTGCCAGCAGTTTGTACGGGACTGCGGCAACTAATGAAAAACTGTTTTTT. Amino acid sequence: CASSLYGTAATNEKLFF.

CDR3 nucleotides: TGTGCCACCGAGGGGGGACTAGAGGCAGATACGCAGTATTTT. This translates into CATEGGLEADTQYF. This chain joins TRBV6-5 and TRBJ2-3; 8 bases fit TRBD2. In germline, CDR1 is MNHEY, CDR2 SVGAGI. After removal of 10 bases from V and 4 bases from J, the junction contained 10 bases not matched to a gene. This CDR3 comprises 14 residues.

This rearrangement joins TRBV5-6 to TRBJ1-3; D remains ambiguous. This CDR3 is 16 amino acids long. Trimming cost V 4 bases and J 2 bases, with 16 bases left between them. Per germline, CDR1 SGHDT and CDR2 YYEEEE. The CDR3 loop is CASSPGIGQTGNTIYF. CDR3 nucleotide sequence: TGTGCCAGCAGCCCCGGGATCGGCCAGACTGGAAACACCATATATTTT.

This clone has more than one count but fewer than ten. The J gene is TRBJ2-1, the V gene TRBV7-2; D is tentatively TRBD1 or TRBD2 (6 bases each). The V end was cut by 4 bases, the J end by 4 bases, with 14 bases between. The CDR3 covers 15 residues. The germline gives CDR1 SGHTA, CDR2 FQGNSA. CDR3 coding DNA: TGTGCCAGCAGCTCGGACGGGGGCCCATACAATGAGCAGTTCTTC. Protein sequence: CASSSDGGPYNEQFF.

The J gene is TRBJ2-7, the V gene TRBV6-5; D perhaps matches TRBD1 (5 bases). V was cut by 2 bases and J by 0 bases, with 14 bases left in between. The CDR3 is made up of 16 amino acids. Germline CDR1 and CDR2: MNHEY and SVGAGI. CDR3 sequence: CASSYKGRVSSYEQYF. In DNA, the CDR3 is TGTGCCAGCAGTTACAAGGGCAGGGTCAGCTCCTACGAGCAGTACTTC.

The chain joins TRBV7-2 to TRBJ1-5, with 9 bases that match TRBD1. Germline assignment: CDR1 SGHTA and CDR2 FQGNSA. Unmatched junction bases numbered 5, after V lost 5 bases and J lost 6 bases. This CDR3 has 14 amino acids. This CDR3 is CASSLGQGGQPQHF. CDR3 sequence (DNA): TGTGCCAGCAGCCTGGGACAGGGCGGTCAGCCCCAGCATTTT.

The chain uses TRBV11-2 and TRBJ1-2; 7 bases fit TRBD1. Per germline, CDR1 SGHAT and CDR2 FQNNGV. This CDR3 is 13 amino acids long. Trimming took 5 bases from V and 6 from J; bases not matched to a gene: 6. Written as DNA, the CDR3 is TGTGCCAGCAGCACAGACAGGGACAATGGCTACACCTTC. Translating gives CASSTDRDNGYTF.

V and J are TRBV28 and TRBJ1-3, with TRBD1 as a possible D gene (5 bases). The CDR3 has 16 amino acids. Trimming stripped 4 bases from V and 6 bases from J, with 19 bases between. Germline V lookup: CDR1 MDHEN, CDR2 SYDVKM. The CDR3 DNA is TGTGCCAGCAGTTCTCCGGACGGGACTACTCTAAACACCATATATTTT. This encodes CASSSPDGTTLNTIYF.

The chain recombines TRBV30 with TRBJ1-1; TRBD1 might be the D (5 bases). This CDR3 has 13 residues. Germline CDR1 reads GTSNPN; CDR2 reads SVGIG (reference sequence). Trimming shortened V by 3 bases and J by 2 bases, and 10 bases separated the two germline ends. In DNA form, the CDR3 reads TGTGCCTGGAGGACAGCCCCAAACACTGAAGCTTTCTTT. Its protein product is CAWRTAPNTEAFF.

This chain joins TRBV4-3 and TRBJ1-5, with 11 nucleotides matching TRBD1. The germline V gene encodes CDR1 LGHNA and CDR2 YSLEER. This CDR3 has 15 residues. The V and J ends lost 3 bases and 7 bases, in that order; junction bases with no gene match: 5. CDR3 nucleotides: TGCGCCAGCAGCCAGGGGACAGGGGGTAGACAGCCCCAGCATTTT. Its translation is CASSQGTGGRQPQHF.

The gene calls are TRBV11-3 and TRBJ2-2, with TRBD1 as a possible D gene (5 bases). CDR1 is SGHNT and CDR2 is YENEEA in the germline V gene. The length of the CDR3 is 14 residues. Trimming shortened V by 11 bases and J by 6 bases, and 19 bases separated the two germline ends. The chain's CDR3 is CASTVVSVAGELFF. The CDR3 nucleotides read TGTGCCTCGACAGTGGTATCTGTCGCCGGGGAGCTGTTTTTT.

This clone was seen a few times. The genes are TRBV4-2 and TRBJ2-1, with 10 bases fitting TRBD1. The germline gives CDR1 LGHNA, CDR2 YNFKEQ. This CDR3 has 15 amino acids. V lost 0 bases to trimming and J lost 4 bases; unmatched junction nucleotides: 0. The CDR3 bases are TGTGCCAGCAGCCAAGAGGGACAGGGGTACAATGAGCAGTTCTTC. Translation gives CASSQEGQGYNEQFF.

The chain links TRBV7-8 to TRBJ2-7, with 7 bases identical to TRBD1. The CDR3 covers 16 residues. With V trimmed by 0 bases and J by 2 bases, 7 bases remained unmatched. Looked up from germline, CDR1 is SGHVS and CDR2 is FQNEAQ. As DNA, the CDR3 is TGTGCCAGCAGCTTAGCGCCGAGACAGGGCGCCTACGAGCAGTACTTC. Encoded protein: CASSLAPRQGAYEQYF.

This chain joins TRBV27 and TRBJ2-3; D is undetermined. This CDR3 region has 17 residues. Germline CDR1 is MNHEY and CDR2 is SMNVEV (reference sequence). Trimming took 5 bases from V and 0 from J, leaving 18 bases between them. The CDR3 DNA reads as TGTGCCAGCAGTGTACGATCGGCCCGCCTAAGCACAGATACGCAGTATTTT. Translation: CASSVRSARLSTDTQYF.

The rearrangement joins TRBV18 to TRBJ1-4; no clear D gene. There are 14 residues in the CDR3. V was pared by 1 base and J by 0 bases, with 3 bases between. The germline V gene has CDR1 KGHSH and CDR2 LQKENI. The CDR3: CASSPQSTNEKLFF. DNA of the CDR3: TGTGCCAGCTCACCACAATCAACTAATGAAAAACTGTTTTTT. Full variable domain (remainder filled in from reference TRBV18 and TRBJ1-4): NAGVMQNPRHLVRRRGQEARLRCSPMKGHSHVYWYRQLPEEGLKFMVYLQKENIIDESGMPKERFSAEFPKEGPSILRIQQVVRGDSAAYFCASSPQSTNEKLFFGSGTQLSVL.

The chain has TRBV9 and TRBJ1-6; 9 positions agree with TRBD1. J gave up 9 bases and V 3 bases, and 13 bases lay outside the gene matches. Per germline, CDR1 SGDLS and CDR2 YYNGEE. This CDR3 contains 17 residues. CDR3 region: CASSARDREEGGSPLHF. CDR3 in DNA: TGTGCCAGCAGCGCCCGGGACAGGGAGGAAGGTGGTTCACCCCTCCACTTT.

V usage is TRBV7-9 and J usage is TRBJ1-1, with TRBD1 matching 7 bases. The CDR3 is 13 residues long. Losses at the gene ends were 5 bases for V and 0 bases for J; bases not matched to a gene: 0. Germline V lookup: CDR1 SEHNR, CDR2 FQNEAQ (reference sequence). The CDR3 here is CASSQGVNTEAFF. In DNA form, the CDR3 reads TGTGCCAGCAGCCAGGGGGTGAACACTGAAGCTTTCTTT.

This clone was observed a single time. The genes are TRBV9 and TRBJ1-1, with a weak D call TRBD1 (6 bases). The CDR3 is 15 amino acids. With 4 bases removed from V and 4 bases from J, the gap between germline ends came to 17 bases. Per germline, CDR1 SGDLS and CDR2 YYNGEE. CDR3 loop: CASSSHVRGGTEAFF. The DNA of the CDR3 is TGTGCCAGCAGCTCACATGTCAGGGGCGGCACTGAAGCTTTCTTT.